These 22 T cell receptor beta chains came from one sample sequenced in a study of shared clonotypes between healthy human individuals. Generated by immunoSEQ multiplex PCR, the TCRdb table keeps only in-frame clones and is missing some. The table lists a few million clones, roughly nine tenths of them singletons. Sequencing was carried out using naive CD4+ T cells sorted from blood. Subset noted: CD45RA+ positively selected. These receptors were taken from a man aged 18 to 35 in good health.

The rearrangement joins TRBV6-4 to TRBJ2-1, with D unresolved. The germline V gene encodes CDR1 MRHNA and CDR2 SNTAGT. This CDR3 is built from 15 residues. With 0 bases removed from V and 9 bases from J, the gap between germline ends came to 15 bases. Here the CDR3 DNA reads TGTGCCAGCAGTGACTCCTCGTTAGGGCGAGGTGAGCAGTTCTTC. Translation gives CASSDSSLGRGEQFF.

The chain combines TRBV19 with TRBJ2-1; TRBD1 agrees at 7 bases. J was trimmed by 6 bases and V by 3 bases; bases with no gene match: 5. From germline, CDR1 is LNHDA and CDR2 SQIVND (reference sequence). The CDR3 consists of 14 residues. The CDR3: CASSIGQESNEQFF. CDR3 coding DNA: TGTGCCAGTAGTATCGGACAGGAGAGCAATGAGCAGTTCTTC.

The V and J genes are TRBV27 and TRBJ2-7; 8 nucleotides agree with TRBD2. The junction had 4 bases not matched to a gene; V was cut back by 3 bases and J by 0 bases. CDR3 length: 15 residues. The germline CDR1 and CDR2 sequences are MNHEY and SMNVEV (reference sequence). CDR3 DNA sequence: TGTGCCAGCAGTTTTGCCGGGACTAGCTCCTACGAGCAGTACTTC. Amino acids: CASSFAGTSSYEQYF.

The CDR3 DNA reads TGTGCCAGCAGCTTAGGAGGACAGGGATTCATCACTTTCTTT. It encodes CASSLGGQGFITFF. The rearrangement joins TRBV11-2 to TRBJ1-1; 8 bases map to TRBD1. CDR3 length equals 14 residues. After removal of 1 base from V and 12 bases from J, the junction contained 10 bases not matched to a gene. Germline CDR1 is SGHAT and CDR2 is FQNNGV.

The V gene is TRBV2, the J gene TRBJ1-5, with a possible D match to TRBD1 (6 bases). CDR1 and CDR2 from the germline V gene are SNHLY and FYNNEI. This CDR3 region has 15 residues. The ends were cut back, 6 bases at V and 0 bases at J, with 12 bases in the middle. CDR3 DNA sequence: TGTGCCAGCAGACTAGGACAGATTAGCAATCAGCCCCAGCATTTT. Translating it yields CASRLGQISNQPQHF.

The J gene is TRBJ2-5, the V gene TRBV5-1, with D possibly matching TRBD2 (5 bases). The CDR3 has 13 residues. Germline loops: CDR1 SGHRS, CDR2 YFSETQ. V lost 6 bases to trimming and J lost 4 bases, with 13 bases between them. The CDR3 coding sequence is TGCGCCAGCACTCCCGGGGATCGAGAGACCCAGTACTTC. Amino acids: CASTPGDRETQYF. Full variable domain (remainder filled in from reference TRBV5-1 and TRBJ2-5): KAGVTQTPRYLIKTRGQQVTLSCSPISGHRSVSWYQQTPGQGLQFLFEYFSETQRNKGNFPGRFSGRQFSNSRSEMNVSTLELGDSALYLCASTPGDRETQYFGPGTRLLVL.

The chain employs TRBV5-1 and TRBJ2-5; weak D call: TRBD1 (5 bases). With 4 bases removed from V and 2 bases from J, the gap between germline ends came to 15 bases. The CDR3 consists of 15 residues. The germline CDR1 and CDR2 sequences are SGHRS and YFSETQ. The CDR3 nucleotides are TGCGCCAGCAGCAAAAGACAGATCTCACAAGAGACCCAGTACTTC. Amino acids: CASSKRQISQETQYF. Full variable domain (missing parts from reference TRBV5-1 and TRBJ2-5): KAGVTQTPRYLIKTRGQQVTLSCSPISGHRSVSWYQQTPGQGLQFLFEYFSETQRNKGNFPGRFSGRQFSNSRSEMNVSTLELGDSALYLCASSKRQISQETQYFGPGTRLLVL.

This clone was seen a single time. The rearrangement links TRBV6-6 to TRBJ1-4, with D uncertain. The CDR3 covers 15 residues. Per germline, CDR1 MNHNY and CDR2 SVGAGI (reference sequence). V gave up 0 bases and J gave up 0 bases, with 5 bases separating them. The CDR3 reads CASSYSETTNEKLFF. The CDR3 DNA is TGTGCCAGCAGTTACTCGGAAACAACTAATGAAAAACTGTTTTTT.

The chain links TRBV7-2 to TRBJ2-7; D may be TRBD2 (6 bases). CDR3 length equals 13 residues. Germline V CDR1 and CDR2: SGHTA, FQGNSA. The V gene lost 4 bases and the J gene lost 2 bases, with 9 bases spanning the gap. The CDR3 DNA is TGTGCCAGCAGCTCCGGGGGAGCCTACGAGCAGTACTTC. This sequence encodes CASSSGGAYEQYF.

V and J are TRBV25-1 and TRBJ2-5; no reliable D call. This CDR3 is 13 amino acids long. Germline CDR1 is MGHDK and CDR2 is SYGVNS. Trimming took 3 bases from V and 4 from J, leaving 9 bases between them. CDR3 region: CASSDELLETQYF. CDR3 in DNA: TGTGCCAGCAGTGATGAGCTGCTAGAGACCCAGTACTTC.

The genes are TRBV11-2 and TRBJ2-3; 16 bases match TRBD2. Germline trimming cut 5 bases from V and 5 bases from J; bases unmatched to any gene: 7. CDR1 is SGHAT and CDR2 is FQNNGV in the germline V gene. The CDR3 is 17 amino acids. As DNA, the CDR3 is TGTGCCAGCAGCCTCGGGACTAGCGGGGGGGCCAAAGATACGCAGTATTTT. Translated, it gives CASSLGTSGGAKDTQYF.

The DNA for the CDR3 is TGTGCCAGCAGCCTCAGGGGTCCCTATGGCTACACCTTC. Translated: CASSLRGPYGYTF. The rearrangement uses TRBV5-8 and TRBJ1-2; possibly TRBD1 for D (6 bases). The CDR3 runs to 13 residues. V was trimmed by 4 bases and J by 4 bases, leaving 11 bases between them. Germline CDR1 and CDR2: SGHTS and YDEGEE.

CDR3 region: CASSLVTSDTQYF. The CDR3 coding sequence is TGTGCCAGCAGCTTGGTAACGAGTGATACGCAGTATTTT. The V and J genes are TRBV5-6 and TRBJ2-3; D gene unclear. V lost 0 bases to trimming and J lost 6 bases, with 8 bases between them. This CDR3 has 13 residues. Germline CDR1 SGHDT, CDR2 YYEEEE.

This clone was detected only a few times. J is TRBJ1-1 and V is TRBV5-1; D is uncertain. CDR1 is SGHRS and CDR2 is YFSETQ in the germline V gene. The CDR3 spans 13 residues. The V gene lost 0 bases and the J gene lost 6 bases, with 9 bases spanning the gap. For the CDR3, the DNA is TGCGCCAGCAGCTTGGCCCCTGGGGCTGAAGCTTTCTTT. This gives the protein CASSLAPGAEAFF.

This chain joins TRBV5-5 and TRBJ1-3, with D unresolved. The V and J ends lost 5 bases and 0 bases respectively, with 9 bases between them. From germline, CDR1 is SGHKS and CDR2 YYEKEE (reference sequence). CDR3 size: 14 residues. The CDR3 region is CASSGVPSGNTIYF. Here the CDR3 DNA reads TGTGCCAGCAGTGGAGTTCCCTCTGGAAACACCATATATTTT.

The V call is TRBV4-1, the J call TRBJ2-1, with 9 bases matching TRBD2. Losses at the gene ends were 4 bases for V and 7 bases for J; bases not matched to a gene: 8. Germline CDR1 MGHRA, CDR2 YSYEKL. The CDR3 runs to 15 residues. DNA for the CDR3: TGCGCCAGCAGCCCAGGTGGCGGGAGGGGAAATGAGCAGTTCTTC. Translation gives CASSPGGGRGNEQFF.

The rearrangement uses TRBV30 and TRBJ1-5; D is ambiguous. The CDR3 contains 14 residues. Trimming pared 0 bases from V and 5 bases from J, leaving 11 bases between. The germline V gene has CDR1 GTSNPN and CDR2 SVGIG (reference sequence). The chain's CDR3 is CAWSVIESDQPQHF. The CDR3 DNA follows: TGTGCCTGGAGTGTAATCGAGTCCGATCAGCCCCAGCATTTT.

The chain combines TRBV10-3 with TRBJ2-3; 8 bases match TRBD2. From germline, CDR1 is ENHRY and CDR2 SYGVKD. This CDR3 contains 16 residues. V lost 0 bases, J lost 2 bases, and 4 bases stayed unmatched. CDR3 sequence reads: CAISESSGGFTDTQYF. CDR3 DNA sequence: TGTGCCATCAGTGAGTCGAGCGGGGGTTTCACAGATACGCAGTATTTT.

This clone was counted a single time. This sequence joins TRBV6-1 and TRBJ1-1, with a weak D call TRBD1 (5 bases). CDR3 length: 14 residues. V lost 2 bases, J lost 0 bases, and 7 bases lay in between. Germline V lookup: CDR1 MNHNS, CDR2 SASEGT. The CDR3 region is CASSEWGLNTEAFF. The CDR3 DNA follows: TGTGCCAGCAGTGAATGGGGGTTGAACACTGAAGCTTTCTTT.

This clone occurred a few times. The chain couples TRBV7-2 to TRBJ1-6; D is uncertain. The CDR3 is 15 amino acids. CDR1 SGHTA and CDR2 FQGNSA come from the germline V gene. V was shortened by 5 bases and J by 9 bases, with 17 bases between the two germline ends. This CDR3 is CASSLTGSVGSPLHF. The DNA of the CDR3 is TGTGCCAGCAGCCTGACCGGGTCAGTGGGTTCACCCCTCCACTTT.

The chain joins TRBV30 to TRBJ1-2; the D gene is possibly TRBD1 (5 bases). This CDR3 is built from 14 residues. CDR1 and CDR2 (germline): GTSNPN, SVGIG (reference sequence). Trimming shortened V by 3 bases and J by 4 bases, and 15 bases separated the two germline ends. CDR3 bases: TGTGCCTGGAGGGGGGTAGGGTCGGGCTATGGCTACACCTTC. This translates into CAWRGVGSGYGYTF.

V and J are TRBV9 and TRBJ1-4; 8 positions match TRBD1. CDR3 size: 17 residues. Germline trimming cut 4 bases from V and 3 bases from J; bases unmatched to any gene: 11. From germline, CDR1 is SGDLS and CDR2 YYNGEE. CDR3 sequence (DNA): TGTGCCAGCAGCCCCCGGACAGGGTTGGTTTCTAATGAAAAACTGTTTTTT. Amino acid sequence: CASSPRTGLVSNEKLFF.